This T cell receptor (beta chain) was sequenced in a study of molecular identifiers for immune sequencing clone quantification. Study-level results: Identical barcode-sharing TCR molecules could lead to underestimated sizes for highly expanded clones.

TCRdb re-analysed the PCR reads in MiXCR, keeping a single row per CDR3 protein. The table lists about 640,000 distinct CDR3 sequences, about 20% of them singletons. In the sort, naive CD8 T cells were defined as CD8+CD4-CCR7+CD45RA+. Trimming at V came to 7 bases and at J to 3 bases, leaving 8 bases not matched to a gene. CDR1 SQVTM and CDR2 ANQGSEA come from the germline V gene. The CDR3 consists of 14 residues. The table lists this clonotype with many counts. Antigen unknown. The receptor's source is a human donor in good health. Some libraries in this study had Jurkat cell RNA spiked in. Sequenced input: naive CD8+ T cells from blood, with Jurkat cell RNA spiked in. Subset here: FACS-sorted CD8+CD4-CCR7+CD45RA+ naive T cells. The chain is built from TRBV29-1 and TRBJ1-2, with 10 bases lining up with TRBD1. The CDR3 nucleotides are TGCAGCGCCCTAGGGACAGGGGCCGACTATGGCTACACCTTC. This sequence encodes CSALGTGADYGYTF.